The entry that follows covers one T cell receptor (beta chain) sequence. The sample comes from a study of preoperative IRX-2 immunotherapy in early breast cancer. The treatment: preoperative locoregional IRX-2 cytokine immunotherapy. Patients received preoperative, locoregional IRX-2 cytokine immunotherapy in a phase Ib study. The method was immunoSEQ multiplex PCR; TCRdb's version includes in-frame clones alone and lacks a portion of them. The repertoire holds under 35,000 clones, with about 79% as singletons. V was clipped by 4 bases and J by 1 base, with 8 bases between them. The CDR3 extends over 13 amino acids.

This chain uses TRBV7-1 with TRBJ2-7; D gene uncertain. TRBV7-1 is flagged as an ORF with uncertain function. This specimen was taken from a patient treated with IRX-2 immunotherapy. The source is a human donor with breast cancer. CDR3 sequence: CASSLGNSYEQYF. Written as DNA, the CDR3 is TGTGCCAGCAGCTTAGGAAATTCCTACGAGCAGTACTTC.